A single sample is the source of the 14 T cell receptor beta chains below, sequenced in a study of CD8+ T cells in alopecia areata. Treatment noted: oral pan-JAK inhibitor, 5-10 mg twice daily. Extracted RNA was reverse transcribed, and the resulting cDNA served as sequencing template. Method: immunoSEQ multiplex PCR; TCRdb's copy keeps in-frame clones and lacks some. The table lists about 200,000 clones, 60% of them singletons. The sample consisted of CD4+ T cells sorted from blood, taken at week 24, from a patient treated with tofacitinib. Source of these receptors: a human donor with alopecia areata.

The chain combines TRBV11-1 with TRBJ2-5; D remains unclear. CDR1 and CDR2 from the germline V gene are SGHAT and FQDESV (reference sequence). V lost 5 bases and J 1 base, leaving 11 bases between the germline ends. The CDR3 has 14 residues. The CDR3 loop is CASSLIVGQETQYF. The CDR3 DNA is TGTGCCAGCAGCCTCATCGTGGGCCAAGAGACCCAGTACTTC.

The CDR3 sequence is CASSLGQAASTDTQYF. CDR3 coding DNA: TGCGCCAGCAGCTTGGGACAGGCCGCTAGCACAGATACGCAGTATTTT. The gene calls are TRBV5-1 and TRBJ2-3, with D possibly being TRBD1 (6 bases). V lost 0 bases and J 0 bases, leaving 11 bases between the germline ends. This CDR3 is 16 amino acids long. The germline CDR1 and CDR2 sequences are SGHRS and YFSETQ.

DNA for the CDR3: TGTGCCAGCAGCTTATCAGAAACGTATCGCTACACCTTC. Residues: CASSLSETYRYTF. This chain joins TRBV7-2 and TRBJ1-2; D gene ambiguous. The CDR3 is made up of 13 amino acids. Trimming took 2 bases from V and 9 from J, leaving 13 bases between them. From germline, CDR1 is SGHTA and CDR2 FQGNSA.

The CDR3 here is CAWSGGDSNQPQHF. The CDR3, as DNA: TGTGCCTGGAGTGGTGGTGATAGCAATCAGCCCCAGCATTTT. This rearrangement joins TRBV30 to TRBJ1-5; D remains ambiguous. V was trimmed by 1 base and J by 0 bases, leaving 7 bases between them. Germline CDR1 is GTSNPN and CDR2 is SVGIG (reference sequence). The CDR3 has 14 residues.

The gene calls are TRBV7-9 and TRBJ2-1, with a weak D call TRBD2 (6 bases). Germline CDR1 reads SEHNR; CDR2 reads FQNEAQ (reference sequence). The CDR3 totals 14 residues. V lost 4 bases and J 7 bases, leaving 14 bases between the germline ends. Here the CDR3 reads CASSWGLQWNEQFF. As DNA, the CDR3 is TGTGCCAGCAGCTGGGGACTCCAGTGGAATGAGCAGTTCTTC.

V gene TRBV29-1 combines with J gene TRBJ2-7, with D unresolved. Germline CDR1 SQVTM, CDR2 ANQGSEA. The CDR3 is 11 amino acids. V shed 7 bases and J shed 3 bases, with 10 bases lying between them. The DNA of the CDR3 is TGCAGCGGGGGTTGGGGCTACGAGCAGTACTTC. Encoded protein: CSGGWGYEQYF.

This chain links TRBV5-1 with TRBJ2-3; perhaps TRBD2 as D (6 bases). V was shortened by 6 bases and J by 2 bases, with 16 bases between the two germline ends. The CDR3 consists of 15 residues. Germline lookup yields CDR1 SGHRS and CDR2 YFSETQ. CDR3 in DNA: TGCGCCAGCACCATTGGGCGGGGTGTCACAGATACGCAGTATTTT. It translates to CASTIGRGVTDTQYF.

This chain uses TRBV6-6 with TRBJ2-3, with TRBD2 identical over 8 bases. The length of the CDR3 is 16 residues. V dropped 6 bases and J dropped 3; count of bases not matched to a gene: 11. Per the germline V gene, CDR1 is MNHNY and CDR2 is SVGAGI (reference sequence). CDR3 in DNA: TGTGCCAGCAGCATGACCCGGGGGGGCCCTACAGATACGCAGTATTTT. Protein: CASSMTRGGPTDTQYF.

CDR3 coding DNA: TGTGCCAGCAGTGCCACCCTCAAACGTCCAGGCTCACCCCTCCACTTT. This codes for CASSATLKRPGSPLHF. The chain recombines TRBV6-1 with TRBJ1-6, with D uncertain. Germline CDR1 MNHNS, CDR2 SASEGT. V lost 4 bases and J 10 bases, leaving 20 bases between the germline ends. The CDR3 is made up of 16 amino acids.

The chain links TRBV5-1 to TRBJ2-5; TRBD1 aligns across 10 bases. After removal of 5 bases from V and 3 bases from J, the junction contained 7 bases not matched to a gene. This CDR3 is 15 amino acids long. CDR1 SGHRS and CDR2 YFSETQ come from the germline V gene. CDR3: CASSRRGTGEETQYF. The CDR3 coding sequence is TGCGCCAGCAGTCGGCGCGGGACAGGGGAAGAGACCCAGTACTTC.

The chain employs TRBV2 and TRBJ1-2; D is undetermined. The CDR3 has 15 residues. The V gene lost 2 bases and the J gene lost 0 bases, with 10 bases spanning the gap. The germline V gene encodes CDR1 SNHLY and CDR2 FYNNEI. The CDR3 protein is CASSESIHANYGYTF. CDR3 coding DNA: TGTGCCAGCAGTGAATCGATACACGCTAACTATGGCTACACCTTC.

There are a few counts of this clone. Relative to the germline gene, one junction end is altered; a read error may explain this. V is TRBV5-8 and J is TRBJ2-2; perhaps TRBD1 as D (5 bases). CDR1 is SGHTS, CDR2 YDEGEE, per germline. This CDR3 is 12 amino acids long. The CDR3 DNA sequence: TGCGCCAGCAGTCCAGGGTCCAGGGAGCTGTTTTTT. This encodes CASSPGSRELFF. The full variable domain, completed using reference TRBV5-8 and TRBJ2-2, is EAGVTQSPTHLIKTRGQQATLRCSPISGHTSVYWYQQALGLGLQFLLWYDEGEERNRGNFPPRFSGRQFPNYSSELNVNALELEDSALYLCASSPGSRELFFGEGSRLTVL.

Concerning this clone itself: The junction shows a germline mismatch at one end, possibly a read error. The rearrangement uses TRBV10-3 and TRBJ2-7; D is unresolved. This CDR3 contains 12 residues. Germline lookup yields CDR1 ENHRY and CDR2 SYGVKD. DNA of the CDR3: TGTGCCATCAGTGAGGTCCCCTACGAGCAATACTTC. Translating gives CAISEVPYEQYF.

The chain is built from TRBV4-3 and TRBJ1-6; D gene unclear. Germline CDR1 LGHNA, CDR2 YSLEER. This CDR3 spans 15 amino acids. V lost 1 base to trimming and J lost 5 bases, with 9 bases between them. The CDR3 is CASSQVGGNNSPLHF. The CDR3, as DNA: TGCGCCAGCAGCCAAGTGGGAGGGAATAATTCACCCCTCCACTTT.